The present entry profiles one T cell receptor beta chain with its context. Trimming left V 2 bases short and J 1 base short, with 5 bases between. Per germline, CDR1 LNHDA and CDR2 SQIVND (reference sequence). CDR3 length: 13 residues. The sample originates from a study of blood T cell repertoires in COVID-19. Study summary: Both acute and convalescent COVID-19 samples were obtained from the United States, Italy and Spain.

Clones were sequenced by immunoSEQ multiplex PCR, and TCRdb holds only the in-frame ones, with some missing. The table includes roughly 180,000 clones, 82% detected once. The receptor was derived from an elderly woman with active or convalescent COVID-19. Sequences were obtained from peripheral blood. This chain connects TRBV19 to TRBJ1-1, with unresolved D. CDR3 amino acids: CASSITANTEAFF. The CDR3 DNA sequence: TGTGCCAGTAGTATAACAGCGAACACTGAAGCTTTCTTT.